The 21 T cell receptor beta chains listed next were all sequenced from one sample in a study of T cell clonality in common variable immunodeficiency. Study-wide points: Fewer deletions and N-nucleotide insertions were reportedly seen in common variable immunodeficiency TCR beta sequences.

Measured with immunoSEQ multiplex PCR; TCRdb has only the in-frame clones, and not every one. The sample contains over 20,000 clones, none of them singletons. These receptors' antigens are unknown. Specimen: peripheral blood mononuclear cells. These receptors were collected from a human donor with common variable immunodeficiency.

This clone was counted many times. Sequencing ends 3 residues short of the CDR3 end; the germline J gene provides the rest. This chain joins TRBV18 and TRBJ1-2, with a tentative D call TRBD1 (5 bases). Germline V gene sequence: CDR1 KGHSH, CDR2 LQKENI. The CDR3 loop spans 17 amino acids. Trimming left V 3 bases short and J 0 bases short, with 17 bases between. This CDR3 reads CASSPILQERSNYGYTF. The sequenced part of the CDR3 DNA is TGTGCCAGCTCACCTATTCTACAGGAGAGATCTAACTATGGC.

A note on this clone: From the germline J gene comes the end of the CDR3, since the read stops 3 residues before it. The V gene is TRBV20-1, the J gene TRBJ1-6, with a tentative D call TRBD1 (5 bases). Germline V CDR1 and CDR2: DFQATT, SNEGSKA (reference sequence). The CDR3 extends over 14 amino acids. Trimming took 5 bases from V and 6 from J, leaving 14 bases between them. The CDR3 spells CSAREGEVNSPLHF. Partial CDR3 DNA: TGCAGTGCTCGTGAAGGGGAGGTTAATTCACCC.

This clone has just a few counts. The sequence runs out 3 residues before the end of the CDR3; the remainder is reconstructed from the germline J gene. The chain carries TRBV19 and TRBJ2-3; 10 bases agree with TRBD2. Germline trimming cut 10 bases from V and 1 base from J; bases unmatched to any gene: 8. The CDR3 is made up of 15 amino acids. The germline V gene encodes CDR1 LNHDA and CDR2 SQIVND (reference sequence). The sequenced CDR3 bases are TGTGCCACCCGTAGCGGGGGGCGCGGCACAGATACG. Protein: CATRSGGRGTDT. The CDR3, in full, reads CATRSGGRGTDTQYF.

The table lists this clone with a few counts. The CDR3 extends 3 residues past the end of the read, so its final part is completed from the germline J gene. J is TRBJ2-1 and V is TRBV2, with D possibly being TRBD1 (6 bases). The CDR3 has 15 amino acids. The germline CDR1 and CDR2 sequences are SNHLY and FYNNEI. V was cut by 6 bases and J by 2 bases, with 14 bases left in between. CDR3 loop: CASRKQGKPYNEQFF. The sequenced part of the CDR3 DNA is TGTGCCAGCAGGAAACAGGGTAAGCCCTACAATGAG.

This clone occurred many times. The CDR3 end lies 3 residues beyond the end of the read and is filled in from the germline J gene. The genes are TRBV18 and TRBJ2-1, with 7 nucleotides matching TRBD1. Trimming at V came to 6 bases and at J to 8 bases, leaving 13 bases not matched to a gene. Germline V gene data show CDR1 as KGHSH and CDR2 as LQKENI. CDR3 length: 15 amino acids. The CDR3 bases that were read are TGTGCCAGCTCCCCGGACAGGACGATTAGGGATGAG. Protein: CASSPDRTIRDE. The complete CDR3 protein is CASSPDRTIRDEQFF.

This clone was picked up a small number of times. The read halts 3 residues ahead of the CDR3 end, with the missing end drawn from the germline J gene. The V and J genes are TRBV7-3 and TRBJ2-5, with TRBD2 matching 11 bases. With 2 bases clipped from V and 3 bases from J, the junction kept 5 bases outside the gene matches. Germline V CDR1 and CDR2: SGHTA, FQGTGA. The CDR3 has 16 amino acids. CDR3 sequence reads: CASSLGPSGGKETQYF. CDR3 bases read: TGTGCCAGCAGCTTAGGTCCTAGCGGGGGGAAAGAGACC. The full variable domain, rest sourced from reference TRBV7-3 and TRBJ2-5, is GAGVSQTPSNKVTEKGKYVELRCDPISGHTALYWYRQSLGQGPEFLIYFQGTGAADDSGLPNDRFFAVRPEGSVSTLKIQRTERGDSAVYLCASSLGPSGGKETQYFGPGTRLLVL.

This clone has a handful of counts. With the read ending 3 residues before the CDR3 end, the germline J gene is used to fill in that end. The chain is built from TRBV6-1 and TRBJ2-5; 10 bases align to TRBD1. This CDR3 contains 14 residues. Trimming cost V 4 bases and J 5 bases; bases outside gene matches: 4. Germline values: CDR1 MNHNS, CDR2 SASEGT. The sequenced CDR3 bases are TGTGCCAGCAGTGGGACAGGGGGTACGGAGACC. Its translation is CASSGTGGTET. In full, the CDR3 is CASSGTGGTETQYF.

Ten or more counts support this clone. The CDR3 spells CSARDPRTSGRGDTQYF. The CDR3 bases that were read are TGCAGTGCTAGAGATCCTCGGACTAGCGGGAGAGGGGATACG. The chain links TRBV20-1 to TRBJ2-3; 13 positions match TRBD2. Read sequence stops 3 residues before the CDR3 end, and the germline J gene provides the missing end. Germline CDR1 and CDR2: DFQATT and SNEGSKA (reference sequence). This CDR3 spans 17 amino acids. The ends lost 0 bases at V and 6 bases at J; junction bases unmatched: 9.

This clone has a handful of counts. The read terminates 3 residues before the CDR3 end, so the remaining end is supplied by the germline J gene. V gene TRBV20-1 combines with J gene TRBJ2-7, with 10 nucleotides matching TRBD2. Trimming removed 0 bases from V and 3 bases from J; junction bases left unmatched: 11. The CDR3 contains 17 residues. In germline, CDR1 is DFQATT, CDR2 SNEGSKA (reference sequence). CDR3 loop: CSARDQGTAGGSYEQYF. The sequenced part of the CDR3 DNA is TGCAGTGCTAGAGATCAGGGCACAGCGGGAGGGAGCTACGAG.

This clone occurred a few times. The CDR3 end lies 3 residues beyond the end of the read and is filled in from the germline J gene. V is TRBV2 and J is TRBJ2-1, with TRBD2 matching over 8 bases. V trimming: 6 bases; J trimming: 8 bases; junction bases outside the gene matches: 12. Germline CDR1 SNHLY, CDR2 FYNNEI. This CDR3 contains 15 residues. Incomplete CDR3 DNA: TGTGCCAGCAGGCCAGCGGGAGTAGGAGGGGATGAG. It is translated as CASRPAGVGGDE. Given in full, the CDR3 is CASRPAGVGGDEQFF.

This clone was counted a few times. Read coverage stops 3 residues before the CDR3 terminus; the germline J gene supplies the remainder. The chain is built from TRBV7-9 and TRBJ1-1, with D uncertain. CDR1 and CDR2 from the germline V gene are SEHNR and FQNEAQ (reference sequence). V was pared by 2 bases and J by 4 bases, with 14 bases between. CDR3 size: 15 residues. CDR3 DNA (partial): TGTGCCAGCAGCTTATATGAAGAAAGGGCCACTGAA. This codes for CASSLYEERATE. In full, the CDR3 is CASSLYEERATEAFF.

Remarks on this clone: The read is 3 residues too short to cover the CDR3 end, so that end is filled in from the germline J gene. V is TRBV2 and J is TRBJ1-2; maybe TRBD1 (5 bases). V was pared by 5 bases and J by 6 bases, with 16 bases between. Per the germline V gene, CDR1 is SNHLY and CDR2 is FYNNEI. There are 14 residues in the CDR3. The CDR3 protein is CASSQQFRVDGYTF. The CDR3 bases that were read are TGTGCCAGCAGTCAACAATTCAGGGTGGATGGC.

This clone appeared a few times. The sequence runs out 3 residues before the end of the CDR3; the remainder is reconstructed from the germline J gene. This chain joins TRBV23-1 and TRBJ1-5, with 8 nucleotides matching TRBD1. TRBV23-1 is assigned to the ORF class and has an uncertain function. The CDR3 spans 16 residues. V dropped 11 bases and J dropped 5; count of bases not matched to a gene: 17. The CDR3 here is CAFRTGSKSRYQPQHF. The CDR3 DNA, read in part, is TGCGCCTTTCGGACAGGGTCTAAGTCCCGTTATCAGCCC.

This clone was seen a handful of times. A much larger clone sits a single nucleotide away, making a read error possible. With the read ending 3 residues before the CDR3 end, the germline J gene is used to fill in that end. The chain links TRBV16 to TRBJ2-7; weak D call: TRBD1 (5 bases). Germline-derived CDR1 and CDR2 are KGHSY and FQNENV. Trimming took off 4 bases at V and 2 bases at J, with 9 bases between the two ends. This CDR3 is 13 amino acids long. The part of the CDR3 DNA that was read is TGTGCCAGCAGCCCGGACACCACCTACGAG. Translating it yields CASSPDTTYE. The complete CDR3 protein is CASSPDTTYEQYF.

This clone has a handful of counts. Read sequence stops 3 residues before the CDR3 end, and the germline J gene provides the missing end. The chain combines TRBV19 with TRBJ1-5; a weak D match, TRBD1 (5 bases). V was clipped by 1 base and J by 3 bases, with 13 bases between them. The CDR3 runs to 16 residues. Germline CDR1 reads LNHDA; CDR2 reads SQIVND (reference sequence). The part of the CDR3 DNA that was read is TGTGCCAGTAGTATAGCTACGGCAGGGTTCAATCAGCCC. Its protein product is CASSIATAGFNQP. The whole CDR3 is CASSIATAGFNQPQHF. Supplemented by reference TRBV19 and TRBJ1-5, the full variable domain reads DGGITQSPKYLFRKEGQNVTLSCEQNLNHDAMYWYRQDPGQGLRLIYYSQIVNDFQKGDIAEGYSVSREKKESFPLTVTSAQKNPTAFYLCASSIATAGFNQPQHFGDGTRLSIL.

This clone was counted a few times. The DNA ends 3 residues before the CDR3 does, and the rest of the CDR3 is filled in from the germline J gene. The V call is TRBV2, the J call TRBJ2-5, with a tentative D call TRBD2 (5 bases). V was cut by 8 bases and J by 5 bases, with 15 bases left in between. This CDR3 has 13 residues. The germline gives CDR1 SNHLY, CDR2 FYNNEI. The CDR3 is CASWRGSEETQYF. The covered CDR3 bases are TGTGCCAGCTGGCGAGGTAGCGAGGAGACC.

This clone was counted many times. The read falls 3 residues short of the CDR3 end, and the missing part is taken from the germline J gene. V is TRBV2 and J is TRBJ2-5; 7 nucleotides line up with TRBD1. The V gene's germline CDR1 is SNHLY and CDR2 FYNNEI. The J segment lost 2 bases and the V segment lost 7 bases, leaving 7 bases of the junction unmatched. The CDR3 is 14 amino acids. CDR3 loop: CASTLRDSQETQYF. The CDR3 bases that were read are TGTGCCAGCACCCTCCGGGACAGTCAAGAGACC. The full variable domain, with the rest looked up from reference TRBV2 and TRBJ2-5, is EPEVTQTPSHQVTQMGQEVILRCVPISNHLYFYWYRQILGQKVEFLVSFYNNEISEKSEIFDDQFSVERPDGSNFTLKIRSTKLEDSAMYFCASTLRDSQETQYFGPGTRLLVL.

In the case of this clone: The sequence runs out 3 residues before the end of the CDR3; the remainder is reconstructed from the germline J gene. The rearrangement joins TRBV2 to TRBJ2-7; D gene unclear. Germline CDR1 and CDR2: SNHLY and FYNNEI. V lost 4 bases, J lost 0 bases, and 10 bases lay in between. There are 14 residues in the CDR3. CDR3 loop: CASSGSHSSYEQYF. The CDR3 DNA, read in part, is TGTGCCAGCAGTGGGTCGCACAGCTCCTACGAG.

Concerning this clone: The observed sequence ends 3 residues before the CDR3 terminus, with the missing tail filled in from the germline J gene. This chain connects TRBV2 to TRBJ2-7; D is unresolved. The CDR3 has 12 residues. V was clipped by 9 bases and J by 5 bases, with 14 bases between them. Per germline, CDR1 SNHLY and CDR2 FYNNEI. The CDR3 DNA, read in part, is TGTGCCAGTGATAGTGGGCTCAACGAG. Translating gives CASDSGLNE. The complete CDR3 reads CASDSGLNEQYF.

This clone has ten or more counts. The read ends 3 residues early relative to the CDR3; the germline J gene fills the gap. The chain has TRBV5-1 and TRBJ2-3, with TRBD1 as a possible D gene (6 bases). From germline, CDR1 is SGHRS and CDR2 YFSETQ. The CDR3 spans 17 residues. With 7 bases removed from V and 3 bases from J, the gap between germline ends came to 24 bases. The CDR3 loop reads CASHKIVGGRTTDTQYF. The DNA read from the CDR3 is TGCGCCAGCCACAAGATCGTAGGGGGTAGGACGACAGATACG.

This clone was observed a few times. CDR3 loop: CASSSRLDNEQFF. Partial CDR3 DNA: TGTGCCAGCAGCTCACGACTGGACAATGAG. The chain is built from TRBV7-6 and TRBJ2-1; no reliable D call. The CDR3 end lies 3 residues beyond the end of the read and is filled in from the germline J gene. In germline, CDR1 is SGHVS, CDR2 FNYEAQ. V was pared by 4 bases and J by 5 bases, with 9 bases between. CDR3 length: 13 residues. The full variable domain, rest sourced from reference TRBV7-6 and TRBJ2-1, is GAGVSQSPRYKVTKRGQDVALRCDPISGHVSLYWYRQALGQGPEFLTYFNYEAQQDKSGLPNDRFSAERPEGSISTLTIQRTEQRDSAMYRCASSSRLDNEQFFGPGTRLTVL.